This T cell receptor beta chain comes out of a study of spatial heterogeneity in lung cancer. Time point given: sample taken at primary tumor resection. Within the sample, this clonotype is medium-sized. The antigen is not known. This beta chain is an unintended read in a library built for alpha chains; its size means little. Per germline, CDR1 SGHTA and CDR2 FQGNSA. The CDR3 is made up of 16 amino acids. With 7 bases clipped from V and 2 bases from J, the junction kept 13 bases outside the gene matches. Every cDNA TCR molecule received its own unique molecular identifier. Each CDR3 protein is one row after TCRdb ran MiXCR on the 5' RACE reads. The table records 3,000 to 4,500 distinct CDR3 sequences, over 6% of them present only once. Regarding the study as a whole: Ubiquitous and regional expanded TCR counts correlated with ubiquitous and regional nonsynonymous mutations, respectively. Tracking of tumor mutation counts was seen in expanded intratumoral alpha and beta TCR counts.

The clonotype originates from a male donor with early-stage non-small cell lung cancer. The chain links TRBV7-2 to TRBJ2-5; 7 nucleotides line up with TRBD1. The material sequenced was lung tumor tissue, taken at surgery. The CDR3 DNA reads TGTGCCAGCACTCTAGCCCGAGGGGGCACTCAAGAGACCCAGTACTTC. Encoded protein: CASTLARGGTQETQYF.